The 19 T cell receptor beta chains given below trace back to one sample, sequenced in a study of T cells in Graves' hyperthyroidism and ophthalmopathy. The investigators amplified TCR beta CDR3 regions from RNA transcripts. The primer set for the first-round RT-PCR of the TCR CDR3 was HTBI. TCRdb re-called the multiplex PCR reads through MiXCR, storing one row per CDR3 protein. The sample contains 620,000 or so distinct CDR3 sequences, around 13% of which appear only once. Sequenced input: blood. The receptors come from a woman between 45 and 60 years old with Graves' ophthalmopathy.

This clonotype was counted between two and nine times. The chain links TRBV19 to TRBJ2-1, with D uncertain. Between the trimmed V and J ends, which lost 2 bases and 12 bases, there was a span of 14 bases. CDR1 and CDR2 (germline): LNHDA, SQIVND (reference sequence). The CDR3 spans 13 residues. The CDR3 DNA reads as TGTGCCAGTAGTATACAAGCCTTTAGTGGGCAGTTCTTC. This codes for CASSIQAFSGQFF.

This clonotype was found many times. The chain is built from TRBV15 and TRBJ2-3; no reliable D call. Between the trimmed V and J ends, which lost 8 bases and 5 bases, there was a span of 8 bases. This CDR3 is built from 11 residues. The germline gives CDR1 LNHNV, CDR2 YYDKDF (reference sequence). The CDR3 here is CATSFGDTQYF. CDR3 nucleotide sequence: TGTGCCACCTCCTTTGGAGATACGCAGTATTTT. The entire variable domain, with the rest obtained from reference TRBV15 and TRBJ2-3, is as follows: DAMVIQNPRYQVTQFGKPVTLSCSQTLNHNVMYWYQQKSSQAPKLLFHYYDKDFNNEADTPDNFQSRRPNTSFCFLDIRSPGLGDTAMYLCATSFGDTQYFGPGTRLTVL.

This clonotype was seen a handful of times. The CDR3 bases are TGCAGTGCTAGAGATGACAGGGGGCGAGGGGAGCAGTACTTC. Protein sequence: CSARDDRGRGEQYF. The chain employs TRBV20-1 and TRBJ2-7; 10 nucleotides agree with TRBD1. This CDR3 comprises 14 residues. V trimming: 0 bases; J trimming: 7 bases; junction bases outside the gene matches: 6. The germline gives CDR1 DFQATT, CDR2 SNEGSKA (reference sequence).

Notes on this clonotype: The junction departs from the called germline gene at one end, perhaps through a read error. The rearrangement uses TRBV3-1 and TRBJ1-2; tentative D call: TRBD1 (5 bases). The CDR3 sequence is 11 residues long. The germline CDR1 and CDR2 sequences are LGHDT and YNNKEL (reference sequence). CDR3 nucleotide sequence: TGTGCCGGCAGCCAGGGCTATGGCTACACCTTC. Translated, it gives CAGSQGYGYTF.

This clonotype was recorded many times. The V call is TRBV11-2, the J call TRBJ2-6, with TRBD1 as a possible D gene (8 bases). The CDR3 totals 17 residues. Germline V lookup: CDR1 SGHAT, CDR2 FQNNGV. V lost 6 bases to trimming and J lost 1 base, with 16 bases between them. The chain's CDR3 is CASRTGGAPSGANVLTF. The CDR3 DNA sequence: TGTGCCAGCAGAACAGGGGGGGCTCCTTCTGGGGCCAACGTCCTGACTTTC.

This clonotype occurred a few times. V is TRBV25-1 and J is TRBJ1-4, with no clear D. V lost 3 bases and J 8 bases, leaving 13 bases between the germline ends. CDR1 MGHDK and CDR2 SYGVNS come from the germline V gene. The CDR3 runs 14 residues. The CDR3 DNA is TGTGCCAGCAGTGATCGTGGTTTTACGGAAAAACTGTTTTTT. Amino acid sequence: CASSDRGFTEKLFF.

With respect to this clonotype: A clone one base away is much larger, so this may be a read error. The chain joins TRBV30 to TRBJ2-1; D gene unclear. V shed 3 bases and J shed 6 bases, with 12 bases lying between them. CDR1 and CDR2 (germline): GTSNPN, SVGIG (reference sequence). The CDR3 has 13 residues. CDR3 coding DNA: TGTGCCTGGAGGGCTACCATGCTCAATGAGCAGTTCTTC. Protein product: CAWRATMLNEQFF. Full variable domain (missing parts from reference TRBV30 and TRBJ2-1): SQTIHQWPATLVQPVGSPLSLECTVEGTSNPNLYWYRQAAGRGLQLLFYSVGIGQISSEVPQNLSASRPQDRQFILSSKKLLLSDSGFYLCAWRATMLNEQFFGPGTRLTVL.

This clonotype has a count of ten or more. The CDR3 loop reads CASSLRTWGTGNNEQFF. CDR3 coding DNA: TGTGCCAGCAGTTTGCGCACCTGGGGGACAGGAAACAATGAGCAGTTCTTC. The gene calls are TRBV28 and TRBJ2-1; 8 bases match TRBD1. V trimming: 3 bases; J trimming: 5 bases; junction bases outside the gene matches: 12. The CDR3 has 17 residues. The germline V gene has CDR1 MDHEN and CDR2 SYDVKM.

This clonotype was found many times. V usage is TRBV5-1 and J usage is TRBJ2-1; 11 bases line up with TRBD2. After removal of 0 bases from V and 2 bases from J, the junction contained 4 bases not matched to a gene. The CDR3 has 17 residues. From germline, CDR1 is SGHRS and CDR2 YFSETQ. CDR3: CASSLAGLAGAYNEQFF. The CDR3 nucleotides are TGCGCCAGCAGCTTGGCTGGACTAGCGGGTGCCTACAATGAGCAGTTCTTC.

V gene TRBV12-3 or TRBV12-4 combines with J gene TRBJ1-3; tentative D call: TRBD1 (6 bases). The V and J ends lost 2 bases and 0 bases respectively, with 20 bases between them. CDR3 length: 19 amino acids. DNA of the CDR3: TGTGCCAGCAGTTTATTCGGATTGGGCAGGGGCAACTCTGGAAACACCATATATTTT. It translates to CASSLFGLGRGNSGNTIYF.

At least ten counts were recorded for this clonotype. The chain uses TRBV28 and TRBJ1-1, with D hard to call. Germline loops: CDR1 MDHEN, CDR2 SYDVKM. V lost 7 bases, J lost 2 bases, and 5 bases lay in between. The CDR3 runs 11 residues. CDR3 DNA: TGTGCCAGCAAGGGCAACACTGAAGCTTTCTTT. This sequence encodes CASKGNTEAFF.

The V and J genes are TRBV5-4 and TRBJ2-7, with 11 bases that match TRBD2. The CDR3 runs to 15 residues. J lost 3 bases, V lost 4 bases, and 6 bases had no gene match. CDR1 and CDR2 from the germline V gene are SGHNT and YYREEE (reference sequence). CDR3 region: CASSALAGGDYEQYF. CDR3 sequence (DNA): TGTGCCAGCAGCGCCTTAGCGGGAGGGGACTACGAGCAGTACTTC. Filled out from reference TRBV5-4 and TRBJ2-7, the complete variable domain reads ETGVTQSPTHLIKTRGQQVTLRCSSQSGHNTVSWYQQALGQGPQFIFQYYREEENGRGNFPPRFSGLQFPNYSSELNVNALELDDSALYLCASSALAGGDYEQYFGPGTRLTVT.

This chain joins TRBV11-2 and TRBJ2-1, with 9 bases fitting TRBD2. This CDR3 is built from 19 residues. V shed 3 bases and J 8 bases; nucleotides not matched to a gene: 20. Germline V gene lookup returns CDR1 SGHAT and CDR2 FQNNGV. Here the CDR3 DNA reads TGTGCCAGCAGCTTGGACCCCCTTTTAGCGGGAGTCACCGGCGATGAGCAGTTCTTC. Amino acids: CASSLDPLLAGVTGDEQFF.

There are many counts of this clonotype. J is TRBJ2-7 and V is TRBV20-1; D may be TRBD1 (6 bases). Germline V gene lookup returns CDR1 DFQATT and CDR2 SNEGSKA (reference sequence). CDR3 length: 14 residues. V shed 6 bases and J shed 1 base, with 16 bases lying between them. CDR3 region: CSAENRVASYEQYF. CDR3 nucleotides: TGCAGTGCAGAAAACAGGGTAGCGTCCTACGAGCAGTACTTC.

With respect to this clonotype: A much bigger clone sits one base away, suggesting this may be a read error. The chain has TRBV24-1 and TRBJ2-2, with 8 bases identical to TRBD1. This CDR3 is 15 amino acids long. Per germline, CDR1 KGHDR and CDR2 SFDVKD. The CDR3 here is CASSRTGGRTGDLFF. The DNA for the CDR3 is TGTGCCAGCAGTCGCACAGGGGGACGAACCGGGGACCTGTTTTTT.

This clonotype was seen only a few times. The chain carries TRBV9 and TRBJ2-2; TRBD2 is a possible D gene (5 bases). CDR1 is SGDLS and CDR2 is YYNGEE in the germline V gene. Trimming removed 5 bases from V and 6 bases from J, with 14 bases in between. This CDR3 is built from 14 residues. CDR3 in DNA: TGTGCCAGCAGTTGGCGGAGGACCCCCGGGGAGCTGTTTTTT. Translated: CASSWRRTPGELFF.

The rearrangement joins TRBV2 to TRBJ1-3; no firm D call. Trimming took off 7 bases at V and 0 bases at J, with 10 bases between the two ends. Germline assignment: CDR1 SNHLY and CDR2 FYNNEI. The CDR3 consists of 14 residues. Here the CDR3 reads CASIVGNSGNTIYF. As DNA, the CDR3 is TGTGCCAGCATCGTGGGAAACTCTGGAAACACCATATATTTT.

This clonotype was counted at least ten times. The rearrangement uses TRBV6-2 or TRBV6-3 and TRBJ1-5; TRBD1 is a possible D gene (6 bases). The V end was cut by 4 bases, the J end by 9 bases, with 10 bases between. The germline gives CDR1 MNHEY, CDR2 SVGEGT. This CDR3 is 12 amino acids long. Here the CDR3 DNA reads TGTGCCAGCAGTTCGGGGGCCCGGCCCCAGCATTTT. Encoded protein: CASSSGARPQHF.

This clonotype turned up a few times. The V call is TRBV2, the J call TRBJ2-7, with D perhaps matching TRBD1 (5 bases). Germline loops: CDR1 SNHLY, CDR2 FYNNEI. Trimming took off 5 bases at V and 6 bases at J, with 14 bases between the two ends. This CDR3 is built from 13 residues. The CDR3 DNA follows: TGTGCCAGCAGTAGACTCATGGGGCTCGAGCAGTACTTC. It specifies CASSRLMGLEQYF.